This TCR beta chain was identified during a study of T cells in localized non-small cell lung cancer. Study results and caveats: Only one tumor region was sequenced, so heterogeneity remains possible. Clonality of T cells reached its maximum in uninvolved adjacent lung, surpassing tumor. Higher adjacent-lung clonality was associated with shorter survival.

Sequencing was performed with immunoSEQ multiplex PCR; in TCRdb, only in-frame clones are kept and a portion is missing. The table shows 35,000 to 50,000 clones, with 91% occurring only once. Germline-derived CDR1 and CDR2 are SGDLS and YYNGEE. This CDR3 is built from 12 residues. V was shortened by 3 bases and J by 6 bases, with 9 bases between the two germline ends. As regards this clone: Its antigen remains unidentified.

The sequence derives from a woman aged 35-75 years with stage II lung adenocarcinoma. The material sequenced was PBMCs, taken before any cancer treatment. The rearrangement joins TRBV9 to TRBJ1-2; possible D gene TRBD1, 5 bases. The CDR3 region has the DNA TGTGCCAGCAGCGGAGGGGACCATGGCTACACCTTC. Protein: CASSGGDHGYTF.